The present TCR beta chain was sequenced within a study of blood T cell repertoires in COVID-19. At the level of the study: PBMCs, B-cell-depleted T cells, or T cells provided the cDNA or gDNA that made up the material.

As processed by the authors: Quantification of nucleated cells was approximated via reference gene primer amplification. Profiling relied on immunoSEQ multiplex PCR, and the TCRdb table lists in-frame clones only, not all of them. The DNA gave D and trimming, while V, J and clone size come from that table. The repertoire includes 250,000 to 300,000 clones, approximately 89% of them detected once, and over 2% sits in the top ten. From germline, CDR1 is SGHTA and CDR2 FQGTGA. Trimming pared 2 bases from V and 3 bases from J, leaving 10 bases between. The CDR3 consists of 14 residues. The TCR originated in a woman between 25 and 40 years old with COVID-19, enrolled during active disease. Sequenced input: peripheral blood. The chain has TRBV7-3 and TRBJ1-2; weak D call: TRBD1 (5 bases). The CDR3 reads CASSLSPQDYGYTF. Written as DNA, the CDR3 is TGTGCCAGCAGCTTATCTCCACAGGACTATGGCTACACCTTC.